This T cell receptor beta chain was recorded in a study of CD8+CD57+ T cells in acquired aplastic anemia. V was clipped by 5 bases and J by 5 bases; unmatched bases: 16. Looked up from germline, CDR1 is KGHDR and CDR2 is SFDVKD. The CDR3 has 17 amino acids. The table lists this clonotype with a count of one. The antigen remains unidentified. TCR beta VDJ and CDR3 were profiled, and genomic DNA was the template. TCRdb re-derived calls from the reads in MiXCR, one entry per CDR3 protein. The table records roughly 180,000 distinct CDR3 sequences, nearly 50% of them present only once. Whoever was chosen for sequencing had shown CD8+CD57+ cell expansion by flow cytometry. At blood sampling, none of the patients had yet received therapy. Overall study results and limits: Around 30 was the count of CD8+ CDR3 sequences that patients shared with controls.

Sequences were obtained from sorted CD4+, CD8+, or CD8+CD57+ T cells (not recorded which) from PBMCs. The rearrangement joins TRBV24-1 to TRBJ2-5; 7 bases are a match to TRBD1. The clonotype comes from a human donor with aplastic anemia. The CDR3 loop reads CATSGPGQSFWGETQYF. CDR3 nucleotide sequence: TGTGCCACCAGTGGTCCGGGACAGTCGTTTTGGGGGGAGACCCAGTACTTC.